The present T cell receptor beta chain was sequenced within a study of T cells in narcolepsy. Sequenced by immunoSEQ multiplex PCR; TCRdb stores in-frame clones only, minus some. The profile covers about 32,000 clones, with 60% to 85% appearing a single time and roughly 4% taken by the ten largest. V lost 4 bases to trimming and J lost 0 bases, with 18 bases between them. Germline CDR1 is SGHNT and CDR2 is YYREEE (reference sequence). The CDR3 sequence is 17 residues long. The source material was memory (CD45RA-) CD4+ T cells from blood. V usage is TRBV5-4 and J usage is TRBJ2-3; D remains ambiguous. The TCR comes from a human donor in good health. CDR3 in DNA: TGTGCCAGCAGCCTCGCGGTCGGCGGCACTAGCACAGATACGCAGTATTTT. Protein product: CASSLAVGGTSTDTQYF.